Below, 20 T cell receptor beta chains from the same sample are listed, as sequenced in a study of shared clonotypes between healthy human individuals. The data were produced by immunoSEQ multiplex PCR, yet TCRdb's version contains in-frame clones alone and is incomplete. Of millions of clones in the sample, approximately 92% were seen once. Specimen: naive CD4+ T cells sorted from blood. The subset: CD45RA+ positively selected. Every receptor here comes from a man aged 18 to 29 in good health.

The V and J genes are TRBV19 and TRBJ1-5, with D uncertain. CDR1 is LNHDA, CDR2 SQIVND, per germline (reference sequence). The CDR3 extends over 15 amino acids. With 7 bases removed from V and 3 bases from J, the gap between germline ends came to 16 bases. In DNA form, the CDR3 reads TGTGCCAGTACCGGGAGGGAGGCTTACAATCAGCCCCAGCATTTT. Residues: CASTGREAYNQPQHF.

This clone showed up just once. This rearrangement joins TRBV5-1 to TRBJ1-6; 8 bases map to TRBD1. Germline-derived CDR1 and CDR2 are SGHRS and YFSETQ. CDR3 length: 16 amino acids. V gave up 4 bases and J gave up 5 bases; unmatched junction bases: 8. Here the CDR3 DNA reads TGCGCCAGCAGCCCCGGACAGGGACGGAATAATTCACCCCTCCACTTT. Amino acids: CASSPGQGRNNSPLHF.

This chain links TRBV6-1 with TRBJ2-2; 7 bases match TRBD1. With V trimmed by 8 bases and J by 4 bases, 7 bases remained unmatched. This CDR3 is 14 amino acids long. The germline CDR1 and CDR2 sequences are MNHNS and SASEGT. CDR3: CASLRTGTTGELFF. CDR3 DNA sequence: TGTGCCAGCCTACGGACAGGAACCACCGGGGAGCTGTTTTTT.

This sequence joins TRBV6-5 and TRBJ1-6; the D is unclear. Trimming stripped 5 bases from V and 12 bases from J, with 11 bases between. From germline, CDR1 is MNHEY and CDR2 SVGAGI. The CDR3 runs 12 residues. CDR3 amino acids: CASSAVGRPLHF. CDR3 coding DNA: TGTGCCAGCAGTGCCGTAGGTAGACCCCTCCACTTT.

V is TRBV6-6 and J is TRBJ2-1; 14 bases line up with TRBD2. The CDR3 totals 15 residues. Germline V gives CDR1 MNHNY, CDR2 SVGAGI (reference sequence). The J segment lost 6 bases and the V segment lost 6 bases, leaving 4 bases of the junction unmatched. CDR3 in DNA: TGTGCCAGCAGGTGGACTAGCGGGGGGCTCAATGAGCAGTTCTTC. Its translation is CASRWTSGGLNEQFF.

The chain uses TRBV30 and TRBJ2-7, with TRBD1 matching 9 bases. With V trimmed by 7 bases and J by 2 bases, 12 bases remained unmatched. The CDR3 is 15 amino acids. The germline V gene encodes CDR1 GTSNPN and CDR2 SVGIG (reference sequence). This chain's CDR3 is CAYALAGQGTYEQYF. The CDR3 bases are TGTGCCTACGCACTGGCGGGACAGGGCACCTACGAGCAGTACTTC.

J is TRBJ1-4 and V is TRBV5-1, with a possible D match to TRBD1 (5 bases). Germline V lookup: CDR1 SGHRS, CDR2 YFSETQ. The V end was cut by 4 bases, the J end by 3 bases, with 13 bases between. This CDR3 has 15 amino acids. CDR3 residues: CASSPQGSANEKLFF. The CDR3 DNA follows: TGCGCCAGCAGCCCCCAGGGATCAGCTAATGAAAAACTGTTTTTT.

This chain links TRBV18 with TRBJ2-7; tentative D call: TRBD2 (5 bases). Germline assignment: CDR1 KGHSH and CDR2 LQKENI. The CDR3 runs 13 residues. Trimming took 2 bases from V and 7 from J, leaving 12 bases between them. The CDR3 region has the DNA TGTGCCAGCTCACCATACTCTTCGGGAGAGCAGTACTTC. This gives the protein CASSPYSSGEQYF. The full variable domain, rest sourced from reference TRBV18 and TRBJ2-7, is NAGVMQNPRHLVRRRGQEARLRCSPMKGHSHVYWYRQLPEEGLKFMVYLQKENIIDESGMPKERFSAEFPKEGPSILRIQQVVRGDSAAYFCASSPYSSGEQYFGPGTRLTVT.

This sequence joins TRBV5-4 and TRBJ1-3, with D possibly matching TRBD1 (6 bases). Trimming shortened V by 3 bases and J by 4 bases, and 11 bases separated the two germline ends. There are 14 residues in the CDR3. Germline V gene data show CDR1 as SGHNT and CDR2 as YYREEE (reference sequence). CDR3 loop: CASSSTGPGNTIYF. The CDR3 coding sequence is TGTGCCAGCAGCTCGACAGGCCCCGGAAACACCATATATTTT.

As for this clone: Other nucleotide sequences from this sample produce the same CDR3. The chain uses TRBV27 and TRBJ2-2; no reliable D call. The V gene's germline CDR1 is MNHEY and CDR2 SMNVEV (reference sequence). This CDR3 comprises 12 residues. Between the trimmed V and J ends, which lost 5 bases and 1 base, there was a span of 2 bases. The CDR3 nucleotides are TGTGCCAGCAGTCAGAACACCGGGGAGCTGTTTTTT. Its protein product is CASSQNTGELFF.

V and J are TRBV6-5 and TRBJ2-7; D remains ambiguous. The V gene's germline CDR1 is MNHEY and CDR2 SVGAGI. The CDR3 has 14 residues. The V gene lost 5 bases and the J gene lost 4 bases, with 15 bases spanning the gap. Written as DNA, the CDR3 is TGTGCCAGCAGTAAGGTCCAGCTTGCTTACGAGCAGTACTTC. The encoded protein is CASSKVQLAYEQYF.

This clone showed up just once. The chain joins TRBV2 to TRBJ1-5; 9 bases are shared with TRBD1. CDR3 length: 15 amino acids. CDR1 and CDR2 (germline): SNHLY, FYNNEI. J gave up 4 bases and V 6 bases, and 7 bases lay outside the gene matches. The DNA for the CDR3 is TGTGCCAGCAGCTGGTCCGGGACAGGGAATCAGCCCCAGCATTTT. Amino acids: CASSWSGTGNQPQHF.

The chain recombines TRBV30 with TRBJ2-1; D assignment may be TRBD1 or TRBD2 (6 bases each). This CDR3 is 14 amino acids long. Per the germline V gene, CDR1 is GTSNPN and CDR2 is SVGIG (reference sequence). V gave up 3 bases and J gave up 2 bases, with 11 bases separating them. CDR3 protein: CAWRGRGPYNEQFF. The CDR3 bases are TGTGCCTGGAGAGGTCGGGGGCCCTACAATGAGCAGTTCTTC.

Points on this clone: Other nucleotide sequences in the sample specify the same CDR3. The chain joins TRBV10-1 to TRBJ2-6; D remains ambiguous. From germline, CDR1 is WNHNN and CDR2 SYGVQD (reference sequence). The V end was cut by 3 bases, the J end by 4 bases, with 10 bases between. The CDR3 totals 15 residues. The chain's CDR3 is CASSEGSSGANVLTF. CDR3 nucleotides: TGCGCCAGCAGTGAAGGTAGTTCGGGGGCCAACGTCCTGACTTTC.

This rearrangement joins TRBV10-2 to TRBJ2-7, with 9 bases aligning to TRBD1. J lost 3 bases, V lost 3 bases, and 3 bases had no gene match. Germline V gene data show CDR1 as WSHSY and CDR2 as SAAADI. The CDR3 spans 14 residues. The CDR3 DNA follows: TGCGCCAGCAGTGACATGGACAGGGGCTACGAGCAGTACTTC. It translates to CASSDMDRGYEQYF.

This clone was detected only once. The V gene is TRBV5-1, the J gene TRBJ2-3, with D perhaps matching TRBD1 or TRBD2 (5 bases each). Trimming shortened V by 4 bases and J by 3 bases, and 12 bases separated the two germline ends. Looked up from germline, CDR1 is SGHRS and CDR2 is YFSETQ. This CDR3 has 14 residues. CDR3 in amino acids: CASSRDPGTDTQYF. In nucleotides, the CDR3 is TGCGCCAGCAGCAGGGACCCGGGAACAGATACGCAGTATTTT.

Written as DNA, the CDR3 is TGCGCCAGCAGTGCATCGGGGGGCCTTAGCACAGATACGCAGTATTTT. Translated, it gives CASSASGGLSTDTQYF. The V call is TRBV4-1, the J call TRBJ2-3, with TRBD2 as a possible D gene (7 bases). The CDR3 is 16 amino acids. The V gene's germline CDR1 is MGHRA and CDR2 YSYEKL. Deletions cut 6 bases from V and 0 bases from J, with 16 bases between.

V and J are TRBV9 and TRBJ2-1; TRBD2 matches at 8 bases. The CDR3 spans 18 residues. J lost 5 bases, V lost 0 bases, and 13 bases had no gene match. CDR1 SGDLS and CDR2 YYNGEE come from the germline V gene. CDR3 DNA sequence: TGTGCCAGCAGCGTAGCTCCCAGCGGGAGCCCCGTAGACAATGAGCAGTTCTTC. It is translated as CASSVAPSGSPVDNEQFF.

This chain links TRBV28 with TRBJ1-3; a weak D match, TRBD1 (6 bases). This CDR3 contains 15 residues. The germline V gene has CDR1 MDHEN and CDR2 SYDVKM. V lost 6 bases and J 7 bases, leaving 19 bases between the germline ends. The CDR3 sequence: CASSPGTLRRNTIYF. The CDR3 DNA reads TGTGCCAGCAGCCCGGGGACATTGAGGAGGAACACCATATATTTT.

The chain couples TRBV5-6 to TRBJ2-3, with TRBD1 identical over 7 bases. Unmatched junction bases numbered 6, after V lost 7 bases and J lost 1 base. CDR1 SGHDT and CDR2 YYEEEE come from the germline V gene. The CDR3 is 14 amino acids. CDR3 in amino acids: CASRRDRRTDTQYF. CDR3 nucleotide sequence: TGTGCCAGCCGCAGGGACAGACGCACAGATACGCAGTATTTT.